Listed below are T cell receptor beta chains from one sample, sequenced in a study of blood T cell repertoires in COVID-19. Here immunoSEQ multiplex PCR was the method, and the copy in TCRdb shows in-frame clones only, minus some. This sample yields about 110,000 clones, of which 80% to 85% are seen a single time; 7.9% belongs to the top ten. The specimen sequenced was peripheral blood. These receptors came from a man in his 70s with acute or convalescent COVID-19. CDR3s include the opening cysteine and the closing phenylalanine or tryptophan. The D gene is left open where the match is weak. Not every row has a clone size; where given, it reads once, few, many or a size class.

abundance,d_gene,v_gene,j_gene,CDR3nt,CDR3aa
-,TRBD1,TRBV10-3,TRBJ1-1,TGTGCCATCAGTTTGGGACAGGGGGCGAACACTGAAGCTTTCTTT,CAISLGQGANTEAFF
-,-,TRBV4-1,TRBJ1-6,TGCGCCAGCAGCCAAGCTGGAGATTCACCCCTCCACTTT,CASSQAGDSPLHF
-,-,TRBV20-1,TRBJ1-1,TGCAGTGCTAGAGAAGGGGCTGAAGCTTTCTTT,CSAREGAEAFF
-,-,TRBV5-1,TRBJ1-3,TGCGCCAGCAGCCCCCAACCACAGGGTGGTGGAAACACCATATATTTT,CASSPQPQGGGNTIYF
-,-,TRBV5-1,TRBJ1-1,TGCGCCAGCAGCCAGGGGACGGGAAACACTGAAGCTTTCTTT,CASSQGTGNTEAFF
-,-,TRBV6-5,TRBJ1-2,TGTGCCAGCAGTTACTCGACAGGATTTAACTATGGCTACACCTTC,CASSYSTGFNYGYTF
-,TRBD1,TRBV11-2,TRBJ1-1,TGTGCCAGCACCTTCGGGGGACAGGGGTTAGGGAACACTGAAGCTTTCTTT,CASTFGGQGLGNTEAFF
-,-,TRBV6-1,TRBJ1-5,TGTGCCAGCAGTGGGCAAGGCCCAGGGATGGGCAATCAGCCCCAGCATTTT,CASSGQGPGMGNQPQHF
-,-,TRBV9,TRBJ1-1,TGTGCCAGCAGCGTAGGCAACTTGAACACTGAAGCTTTCTTT,CASSVGNLNTEAFF
many,-,TRBV30,TRBJ2-7,TGTGCCTGGAGTAGCGGAACACTCTACGAGCAGTACTTC,CAWSSGTLYEQYF
-,TRBD1,TRBV18,TRBJ1-2,TGTGCCAGCTCACCGATCCCCGGGACAGGGCGTTTCTATGGCTACACCTTC,CASSPIPGTGRFYGYTF
-,-,TRBV28,TRBJ2-7,TGTGCCACTCACCCCCCCAGGGGGGTGAGCTCCTACGAGCAGTACTTC,CATHPPRGVSSYEQYF
-,-,TRBV3-1/TRBV3-2,TRBJ2-1,TGTGCCAGCAGCCTCCTCCGGGGGAGCGGGCTGAACAATGAGCAGTTCTTC,CASSLLRGSGLNNEQFF
-,-,TRBV7-2,TRBJ1-1,TGTGCCAGCAGCTTACCATCGAACACTGAAGCTTTCTTT,CASSLPSNTEAFF
-,-,TRBV18,TRBJ2-1,TGTGCCAGCTCACAGCGCGATGAGCAGTTCTTC,CASSQRDEQFF
-,-,TRBV5-1,TRBJ1-5,TGCGCCAGCAGCCCAGACAATCCTAATCAGCCCCAGCATTTT,CASSPDNPNQPQHF
-,-,TRBV13,TRBJ2-1,TGTGCCAGCAGCCGGGGATCGGGGGGCGCCTACAATGAGCAGTTCTTC,CASSRGSGGAYNEQFF
-,-,TRBV3-1/TRBV3-2,TRBJ2-1,TGTGCCAGCAGCCAAGAATTACTCGTTAGTGAGCAGTTCTTC,CASSQELLVSEQFF
-,-,TRBV4-1,TRBJ1-5,TGCGCCAGCAGCCAAGAGCAGGGGAGAAATCAGCCCCAGCATTTT,CASSQEQGRNQPQHF
-,TRBD1,TRBV18,TRBJ2-1,TGTGCCAGCTCACGGACAGGCAATGAGCAGTTCTTC,CASSRTGNEQFF
-,TRBD2,TRBV15,TRBJ2-5,TGTGCCACCAGCAGAGCCGGGACTATAATAGGCGAGACCCAGTACTTC,CATSRAGTIIGETQYF
-,-,TRBV7-3,TRBJ2-3,TGTGCCAGCAGCTCAACCCTCGGGGCAGATACGCAGTATTTT,CASSSTLGADTQYF
-,-,TRBV5-4,TRBJ1-2,TGTGCCAGCAGCTTGCCAGGGGACCTAGTGTCTCGTGGCTACACCTTC,CASSLPGDLVSRGYTF
-,TRBD2,TRBV19,TRBJ2-1,TGTGCCAGTAGTATAGTGAGTGTAGCGGGAGGGTATGAGCAGTTCTTC,CASSIVSVAGGYEQFF
-,-,TRBV12-3/TRBV12-4,TRBJ1-3,TGTGCCAGCAGTTTAGGAGGGCGAAACACCATATATTTT,CASSLGGRNTIYF
-,-,TRBV29-1,TRBJ1-1,TGCAGCGTTGGAGGGCCCCCAAACACTGAAGCTTTCTTT,CSVGGPPNTEAFF